Each of the 28 T cell receptor beta chains below was sequenced from the same sample in a study of regulatory T cells in long-lasting Graves disease. Researchers made TCR beta libraries by using iRepertoire HTBI primers and running Arm-PCR on CDR3 regions. TCRdb itself ran the multiplex PCR reads through MiXCR, one entry per CDR3 protein. The repertoire holds approximately 300,000 distinct CDR3 sequences, with over 15% as singletons. Sample time point: newly diagnosed GD, antithyroid drugs for less than 3 months. PBMC-derived RNA was used for the TCR library. Sequencing used peripheral blood mononuclear cells (PBMCs), obtained at new diagnosis, from a patient treated with antithyroid drugs. These receptors came from a female donor with Graves disease.

The V and J genes are TRBV5-1 and TRBJ2-1; tentative D call: TRBD1 (6 bases). Trimming took 4 bases from V and 8 from J, leaving 13 bases between them. CDR1 and CDR2 (germline): SGHRS, YFSETQ. This CDR3 region has 13 residues. The CDR3 DNA reads TGCGCCAGCAGCCCCGGACAGTTCTATGAGCAGTTCTTC. It translates to CASSPGQFYEQFF.

In nucleotides, the CDR3 is TGTGCCAGCAGTTTAAATACCCCCTATCTAGGTATTAGGTTCTTC. Encoded protein: CASSLNTPYLGIRFF. The chain is built from TRBV12-3 or TRBV12-4 and TRBJ2-1; D remains ambiguous. The CDR3 sequence is 15 residues long. V gave up 2 bases and J gave up 15 bases, with 23 bases separating them.

The genes are TRBV30 and TRBJ1-1; TRBD1 might be the D (6 bases). CDR3 length: 16 amino acids. Trimming stripped 0 bases from V and 4 bases from J, with 18 bases between. Germline V gene data show CDR1 as GTSNPN and CDR2 as SVGIG (reference sequence). CDR3 in amino acids: CAWSVLRGARGTEAFF. As DNA, the CDR3 is TGTGCCTGGAGTGTACTACGGGGGGCCCGGGGCACTGAAGCTTTCTTT.

This clonotype was found many times. The V gene is TRBV9, the J gene TRBJ2-3, with 9 bases fitting TRBD2. The CDR3 has 15 residues. The V and J ends lost 0 bases and 6 bases, in that order; junction bases with no gene match: 5. The germline V gene encodes CDR1 SGDLS and CDR2 YYNGEE. The CDR3, as DNA: TGTGCCAGCAGCGTAGGAGCGGGGGGTATGGATACGCAGTATTTT. It codes for CASSVGAGGMDTQYF.

The chain is built from TRBV20-1 and TRBJ2-5; D is undetermined. CDR1 and CDR2 (germline): DFQATT, SNEGSKA (reference sequence). CDR3 size: 15 residues. The V end was cut by 1 base, the J end by 1 base, with 13 bases between. The CDR3 here is CSARVIPGPQETQYF. The DNA of the CDR3 is TGCAGTGCTAGAGTAATACCCGGGCCCCAAGAGACCCAGTACTTC.

This clonotype has just a few counts. This chain joins TRBV13 and TRBJ1-3, with TRBD1 matching over 7 bases. Trimming took 6 bases from V and 3 from J; bases not matched to a gene: 8. The germline V gene has CDR1 PRHDT and CDR2 FYEKMQ (reference sequence). This CDR3 has 15 residues. CDR3 nucleotide sequence: TGTGCCAGCAGGATGGACAGGATGCATGGAAACACCATATATTTT. It yields the protein CASRMDRMHGNTIYF.

This clonotype was seen repeatedly, ten times or more. This chain joins TRBV6-2 or TRBV6-3 and TRBJ2-5; D is uncertain. Germline V gene lookup returns CDR1 MNHEY and CDR2 SVGEGT. This CDR3 contains 14 residues. Trimming left V 5 bases short and J 0 bases short, with 10 bases between. This chain's CDR3 is CASSIGSNQETQYF. CDR3 sequence (DNA): TGTGCCAGCAGTATCGGGTCGAACCAAGAGACCCAGTACTTC.

This clonotype was observed at least ten times. The CDR3 nucleotides read TGTGCCTGGAGTGTAGGCGGGATCTACGAGCAGTACTTC. This encodes CAWSVGGIYEQYF. The V call is TRBV30, the J call TRBJ2-7, with D perhaps matching TRBD2 (6 bases). There are 13 residues in the CDR3. Germline CDR1 is GTSNPN and CDR2 is SVGIG (reference sequence). Trimming took off 0 bases at V and 3 bases at J, with 9 bases between the two ends.

There are many counts of this clonotype. The chain is built from TRBV6-1 and TRBJ2-1; D is perhaps TRBD2 (5 bases). From germline, CDR1 is MNHNS and CDR2 SASEGT. The CDR3 runs 17 residues. Between the trimmed V and J ends, which lost 7 bases and 1 base, there was a span of 20 bases. The CDR3 nucleotides are TGTGCCAGCACCAAGAGAGCTAGCTTCCATTCCTACAATGAGCAGTTCTTC. Translating gives CASTKRASFHSYNEQFF.

As concerns this clonotype: This could be a read error, since a much larger clone is one nucleotide away. V gene TRBV12-3 or TRBV12-4 combines with J gene TRBJ1-1, with TRBD1 matching 7 bases. This CDR3 contains 14 residues. J was trimmed by 13 bases and V by 6 bases; bases with no gene match: 17. The CDR3 DNA is TGTGCCAGCAGGCGGGGGCAGGGGGGCGGACTGCGTTTCTTT. Translating it yields CASRRGQGGGLRFF.

In this sample, this clonotype turned up many times. In nucleotides, the CDR3 is TGTGCCAGCAGCCAGACTAGCGGGAGGGCCCTGGAGACCCAGTACTTC. Protein product: CASSQTSGRALETQYF. V and J are TRBV28 and TRBJ2-5; TRBD2 aligns across 14 bases. Per germline, CDR1 MDHEN and CDR2 SYDVKM. The length of the CDR3 is 16 residues. Trimming at V came to 6 bases and at J to 5 bases, leaving 8 bases not matched to a gene.

The table lists this clonotype with many counts. V is TRBV12-3 or TRBV12-4 and J is TRBJ2-7; no clear D. Trimming pared 5 bases from V and 2 bases from J, leaving 10 bases between. This CDR3 spans 13 amino acids. The chain's CDR3 is CASSLTVTYEQYF. The CDR3 bases are TGTGCCAGCAGTCTGACTGTTACCTACGAGCAGTACTTC.

Ten or more counts support this clonotype. This chain uses TRBV12-3 or TRBV12-4 with TRBJ1-5, with D possibly TRBD1 on 5 matching bases. The V end was cut by 6 bases, the J end by 4 bases, with 16 bases between. The CDR3 sequence is 15 residues long. The CDR3 protein is CASSLRDGSNQPQHF. CDR3 sequence (DNA): TGTGCCAGCAGCTTAAGGGACGGGTCAAATCAGCCCCAGCATTTT.

The chain employs TRBV20-1 and TRBJ1-5; possibly TRBD1 for D (6 bases). Germline V CDR1 and CDR2: DFQATT, SNEGSKA (reference sequence). V gave up 5 bases and J gave up 11 bases, with 19 bases separating them. The CDR3 has 13 residues. The chain's CDR3 is CSAPKVGGEAQHF. The CDR3 DNA is TGCAGTGCTCCCAAGGTCGGGGGCGAGGCCCAGCATTTT.

The sample holds many counts of this clonotype. V and J are TRBV28 and TRBJ2-7; 11 bases align to TRBD1. V was clipped by 5 bases and J by 7 bases; unmatched bases: 16. The CDR3 is 17 residues long. Germline CDR1 and CDR2: MDHEN and SYDVKM. The CDR3 loop is CASSIGQGANLVKEQYF. CDR3 nucleotide sequence: TGTGCCAGCAGTATTGGACAGGGGGCGAACTTGGTTAAAGAGCAGTACTTC.

The chain employs TRBV5-1 and TRBJ2-1; 10 positions match TRBD1. The DNA end lines up better with TRBJ2-5; the J call may be wrong. The CDR3 is made up of 16 amino acids. CDR1 and CDR2 from the germline V gene are SGHRS and YFSETQ. DNA of the CDR3: TGCGCCAGCAGCTCCCGACAGGGGGCCGAGGGAGAGACCCAGTACTTC. As protein: CASSSRQGAEGETQYF.

In its sample, this clonotype was seen a few times. The J gene is TRBJ2-1, the V gene TRBV5-4, with D maybe TRBD2 (5 bases). Matching the DNA end better, TRBJ2-5 makes the J call doubtful. The CDR3 runs 14 residues. The V gene's germline CDR1 is SGHNT and CDR2 YYREEE (reference sequence). CDR3 sequence (DNA): TGTGCCAGCAGCTATCGAGGGAATTTAGAGACCCAGTACTTC. This sequence encodes CASSYRGNLETQYF.

This clonotype has a count of ten or more. The chain recombines TRBV3-1 with TRBJ1-5, with D uncertain. The CDR3 consists of 13 residues. V was clipped by 0 bases and J by 9 bases, with 9 bases between them. Germline V gene lookup returns CDR1 LGHDT and CDR2 YNNKEL (reference sequence). The CDR3 nucleotides read TGTGCCAGCAGCCAAGATATAGAGTTGCCCCAGCATTTT. Translated: CASSQDIELPQHF.

In its sample, this clonotype was seen many times. The chain uses TRBV6-1 and TRBJ1-5; 7 nucleotides agree with TRBD1. V trimming: 5 bases; J trimming: 7 bases; junction bases outside the gene matches: 8. CDR3 length equals 14 residues. Germline lookup yields CDR1 MNHNS and CDR2 SASEGT. The CDR3 loop is CASSMKGAPQPQHF. DNA for the CDR3: TGTGCCAGCAGTATGAAGGGGGCCCCCCAGCCCCAGCATTTT.

As to this clonotype: The likely explanation is a read error, given a far larger clone one base away. This sequence joins TRBV11-2 and TRBJ2-3, with 8 bases aligning to TRBD1. TRBJ1-1 explains the end of the DNA better; the J call may be wrong. Germline CDR1 is SGHAT and CDR2 is FQNNGV. The length of the CDR3 is 15 residues. CDR3 coding DNA: TGTGCCGGCAGCCCTCGGACAGGGATTATGTCTGAAGCTTTCTTT. It yields the protein CAGSPRTGIMSEAFF.

This sequence joins TRBV18 and TRBJ2-7; TRBD1 matches at 9 bases. V lost 3 bases and J lost 5; bases outside the gene matches: 5. Germline CDR1 reads KGHSH; CDR2 reads LQKENI. The CDR3 sequence is 14 residues long. The CDR3 region is CASSPAGQGHEQYF. CDR3 nucleotides: TGTGCCAGCTCACCGGCGGGACAGGGCCACGAGCAGTACTTC.

A remark on this clonotype: It differs at one base from a far larger clone, so likely a read error. This chain joins TRBV7-2 and TRBJ2-3, with 12 bases that match TRBD2. The CDR3 loop spans 17 amino acids. The germline gives CDR1 SGHTA, CDR2 FQGNSA. The CDR3 reads CASSLASGRAGTDTRYF. CDR3 nucleotide sequence: TGTGCCAGCAGTCTGGCTAGCGGGAGGGCCGGCACAGATACGCGGTATTTT.

This clonotype occurred a few times. The chain links TRBV25-1 to TRBJ2-3; no reliable D call. V lost 6 bases to trimming and J lost 7 bases, with 20 bases between them. Germline V gives CDR1 MGHDK, CDR2 SYGVNS. This CDR3 spans 15 amino acids. This CDR3 is CASRKGQNARNTQYF. The CDR3 nucleotides are TGTGCCAGCAGGAAAGGTCAGAACGCCCGGAATACGCAGTATTTT.

As regards this clonotype: This likely came from a read error, as a far larger clone is one base away. This rearrangement joins TRBV2 to TRBJ2-5; TRBD1 aligns across 10 bases. From germline, CDR1 is SNHLY and CDR2 FYNNEI. The CDR3 is made up of 15 amino acids. V lost 8 bases, J lost 3 bases, and 9 bases stayed unmatched. The CDR3 reads CASGYDRGPEETQYF. The CDR3, as DNA: TGTGCCAGCGGCTACGACAGGGGGCCCGAAGAGACCCAGTACTTC.

This clonotype was counted ten times or more. The rearrangement links TRBV10-1 to TRBJ2-7; TRBD2 agrees at 10 bases. Unmatched junction bases numbered 20, after V lost 6 bases and J lost 3 bases. Germline assignment: CDR1 WNHNN and CDR2 SYGVQD (reference sequence). This CDR3 comprises 19 residues. The chain's CDR3 is CASRTGNVVAGGELYEQYF. The CDR3 DNA reads TGCGCCAGCAGGACAGGGAATGTGGTAGCGGGAGGAGAGCTCTACGAGCAGTACTTC.

This clonotype turned up a few times. This chain uses TRBV4-1 with TRBJ2-3; D is possibly TRBD2 (5 bases). The CDR3 consists of 17 residues. The ends were cut back, 0 bases at V and 0 bases at J, with 13 bases in the middle. Looked up from germline, CDR1 is MGHRA and CDR2 is YSYEKL. The CDR3 is CASSQDLGGRSTDTQYF. CDR3 in DNA: TGCGCCAGCAGCCAAGATCTTGGCGGGCGGAGCACAGATACGCAGTATTTT.

This clonotype showed up just a few times. Since a much larger clone is just one base distant, this may be a read error. The gene calls are TRBV7-9 and TRBJ1-6; TRBD1 aligns across 9 bases. The trim removed 1 base at V and 5 bases at J, leaving 0 bases unmatched. CDR1 SEHNR and CDR2 FQNEAQ come from the germline V gene (reference sequence). The CDR3 totals 15 residues. DNA for the CDR3: TGTGCCAGCAGCTTAGGGACAGGGGATAATTCACCCCTCCACTTT. Protein: CASSLGTGDNSPLHF.

This clonotype came up once. Here the CDR3 omits its conserved ending phenylalanine or tryptophan, so a read error is the likely source. J is TRBJ1-4 and V is TRBV5-1; D not certain. Trimming took 1 base from V and 0 from J, leaving 10 bases between them. The CDR3 length is 16 residues. Germline values: CDR1 SGHRS, CDR2 YFSETQ. CDR3 residues: CASSLPGAATNEKLFL. The CDR3 region has the DNA TGCGCCAGCAGCTTGCCAGGCGCTGCAACTAATGAAAAACTGTTTTTA.